This TCR beta chain was profiled in a study of early T cells in non-severe SARS-CoV-2 infection. Trimming took 0 bases from V and 1 from J, leaving 11 bases between them. The CDR3 has 15 residues. The germline CDR1 and CDR2 sequences are SQVTM and ANQGSEA. TCRdb independently ran MiXCR on the 5' RACE reads; one entry per CDR3 protein. Seen here are about 85,000 distinct CDR3 sequences, approximately 14% observed once, and the top ten hold around 7%. Sequenced material: whole blood. The receptor was derived from an adult who was a healthcare worker with PCR-confirmed SARS-CoV-2 infection or an uninfected control (not recorded which). The gene calls are TRBV29-1 and TRBJ2-3, with a possible D match to TRBD2 (6 bases). The CDR3 DNA reads TGCAGCGTTGAAGAGCGCGGAGGGGGCACAGATACGCAGTATTTT. Protein product: CSVEERGGGTDTQYF.